This TCR beta chain was captured in a study of blood T cell repertoires in COVID-19. As handled by the study authors: Amplified reference gene primers provided the basis for estimating nucleated cell counts. The assay was immunoSEQ multiplex PCR, and TCRdb's table has in-frame clones only and misses some. V, J and clone size are those of that table, while D and trimming were read from the DNA. In the table there are about 140,000 clones, roughly 88% of which are singletons. Trimming at V came to 1 base and at J to 4 bases, leaving 7 bases not matched to a gene. CDR3 length: 16 amino acids. CDR1 is SGHVS, CDR2 FNYEAQ, per germline. Exposed participants came across a COVID-19 case within 2 weeks before study entry.

This receptor was obtained from a man in his 70s who had been exposed to COVID-19. The chain recombines TRBV7-6 with TRBJ2-3, with 8 bases lining up with TRBD2. The material sequenced was PBMCs or T cells enriched from blood (not recorded which). This CDR3 reads CASSLETSGGADTQYF. For the CDR3, the DNA is TGTGCCAGCAGCTTAGAAACGTCCGGGGGGGCAGATACGCAGTATTTT. Full variable domain (remainder filled in from reference TRBV7-6 and TRBJ2-3): GAGVSQSPRYKVTKRGQDVALRCDPISGHVSLYWYRQALGQGPEFLTYFNYEAQQDKSGLPNDRFSAERPEGSISTLTIQRTEQRDSAMYRCASSLETSGGADTQYFGPGTRLTVL.